These T cell receptor beta chains were read from a single sample in a study of blood T cell repertoires in COVID-19. Here immunoSEQ multiplex PCR was the method, and the copy in TCRdb shows in-frame clones only, minus some. The sample contains around 150,000 clones, 86% of which appear only once. The specimen was peripheral blood. The source is a man between 65 and 85 years old with acute or convalescent COVID-19. The CDR3 runs from the conserved cysteine through the conserved F or W. A D gene is named only where the DNA matches it firmly. Rows may omit the clone size; those that give it use once, few, many or a size class.

j_gene	v_gene	abundance	d_gene	CDR3nt	CDR3aa
TRBJ1-2	TRBV28	few	.	TGTGCCAGCAGTTCTGCCTATAACTACACCTTC	CASSSAYNYTF
TRBJ1-1	TRBV5-1	.	.	TGCGCCAGCAGCTTGGCCACGAGGAGGACTGAAGCTTTCTTT	CASSLATRRTEAFF
TRBJ1-2	TRBV19	.	TRBD1	TGTGCCAGTAGTCGCCACGGAAGGGACAGCGGCTACACCTTC	CASSRHGRDSGYTF
TRBJ2-3	TRBV6-5	.	TRBD1	TGTGCCAGCAGACAGACAGGGAGCACAGATACGCAGTATTTT	CASRQTGSTDTQYF
TRBJ2-3	TRBV4-1	once	TRBD2	TGCGCCAGCAGCCAAGAAGGAGCGGGATTCACAGATACGCAGTATTTT	CASSQEGAGFTDTQYF
TRBJ1-5	TRBV19	.	.	TGTGCCAGTAGTACCAACAGATACAATCAGCCCCAGCATTTT	CASSTNRYNQPQHF
TRBJ2-7	TRBV7-8	.	TRBD2	TGTGCCAGCAGCCCAACTAGCGGGAGGGCCTACGAGCAGTACTTC	CASSPTSGRAYEQYF
TRBJ2-1	TRBV28	.	TRBD2	TGTGCCAGCACCGGACTAGCGGGGGCGGGCTCCTACAATGAGCAGTTCTTC	CASTGLAGAGSYNEQFF
TRBJ2-2	TRBV10-3	.	.	TGTGCCATCAGTGAGGGCAGGGGCCTAAACACCGGGGAGCTGTTTTTT	CAISEGRGLNTGELFF
TRBJ2-7	TRBV10-2	.	.	TGCGCCAGCCTCACCTTCGGGGTCGGGTACGAGCAGTACTTC	CASLTFGVGYEQYF
TRBJ1-3	TRBV19	few	TRBD1	TGTGCCAGTAGGAGCGACAGGGGGCAAGGAGGAAACACCATATATTTT	CASRSDRGQGGNTIYF
TRBJ2-7	TRBV28	.	.	TGTGCCAGCAGACCCCACAGCCCCTGGGAGCAGTACTTC	CASRPHSPWEQYF
TRBJ2-5	TRBV7-3	few	.	TGTGCCAGCAGCTTAGGGCAGCAAGAGACCCAGTACTTC	CASSLGQQETQYF
TRBJ1-6	TRBV28	few	TRBD1	TGTGCCAGCAGTTTCAGGGGGCGATATTCACCCCTCCACTTT	CASSFRGRYSPLHF
TRBJ2-5	TRBV19	.	.	TGTGCCAGTAGTGACAGATCGGAGGAGACCCAGTACTTC	CASSDRSEETQYF
TRBJ2-7	TRBV12-3/TRBV12-4	few	.	TGTGCCAGCAGACGGGACTACGAGCAGTACTTC	CASRRDYEQYF
TRBJ2-7	TRBV18	.	TRBD2	TGTGCCAGCTCCCCCCGGGGGGGCGGATCCTACGAGCAGTACTTC	CASSPRGGGSYEQYF
TRBJ2-1	TRBV2	few	.	TGTGCCAGCAGTGGACCACGCTCAGGCAACAATGAGCAGTTCTTC	CASSGPRSGNNEQFF
TRBJ2-7	TRBV5-4	once	.	TGTGCCAGCAGCTTGTCCGGGATAGATTACGAGCAGTACTTC	CASSLSGIDYEQYF